Reported below is one T cell receptor beta chain. No antigen is known for it. The germline CDR1 and CDR2 sequences are SGHVS and FQNEAQ. The CDR3 totals 13 residues. V gave up 5 bases and J gave up 8 bases, with 15 bases separating them. Some clones are missing from TCRdb's copy, which holds only in-frame ones; the method was immunoSEQ multiplex PCR. The repertoire holds 60,000 or so clones, with roughly three quarters as singletons. This entry is derived from a study of T cell clones after liver transplantation. Turning to the study itself: Pre-transplant mixed lymphocyte reactions yielded third-party-reactive TCRbeta sequences as comparators for graft-donor-reactive sequences. Apart from a few HCV-positive recipients, transplants were for non-autoimmune, non-viral reasons. Tolerant meant at least one year fully off immunosuppression without liver enzymes above twice normal.

Study findings and constraints: In a couple of subjects, few donor cells limited the measurable donor-reactive repertoire.

The V and J genes are TRBV7-8 and TRBJ1-2; a possible D gene is TRBD1 (6 bases). This TCR was recovered from a human patient who received a liver transplant. Some T cells may be the graft donor's. The input for sequencing was CD4+ T cells from blood, taken at the 22-month timepoint. CDR3 DNA sequence: TGTGCCAGCAGCGAAACTGGGGGCTTCGGCTACACCTTC. As protein: CASSETGGFGYTF. The variable domain in full, completed from reference TRBV7-8 and TRBJ1-2, reads GAGVSQSPRYKVAKRGQDVALRCDPISGHVSLFWYQQALGQGPEFLTYFQNEAQLDKSGLPSDRFFAERPEGSVSTLKIQRTQQEDSAVYLCASSETGGFGYTFGSGTRLTVV.